The rows below give T cell receptor beta chains drawn from one sample of a study of blood T cell repertoires in COVID-19. Repertoires were generated with immunoSEQ multiplex PCR, while TCRdb's copy carries only in-frame clones and drops some. The sample has 250,000 to 300,000 clones; more than 85% are singletons. Sequenced: peripheral blood. These receptors all stem from a woman aged 55-70 years with COVID-19, enrolled during active disease. Each CDR3 is given with its conserved first and last residue.

V: TRBV7-9
CDR3: CASSLSTGLARADTQYF

V: TRBV6-1
CDR3: CASSAAGAGSPNTEAFF

V: TRBV6-6
CDR3: CASSSGGLEAFF

V: TRBV7-2
CDR3: CASSITGTGTNTGELFF

V: TRBV30
CDR3: CAWSSLRLAGNTEAFF

V: TRBV2
CDR3: CASNPQGARHSPLHF

V: TRBV7-9
CDR3: CASSSTGLGTEAFF

V: TRBV11-2
CDR3: CASSLDPLVSLTYEQYF

V: TRBV7-2
CDR3: CASSDTPDTPLHF

V: TRBV7-9
CDR3: CASSLSGTSGRDTQYF

V: TRBV6-2/TRBV6-3
CDR3: CASSFRSGASPDTQYF

V: TRBV28
CDR3: CASSSPGQVNEQFF

V: TRBV30
CDR3: CAWGRRSTYGYTF

V: TRBV19
CDR3: CASSMGGRMGNEQFF

V: TRBV20-1
CDR3: CSASRDYRAKNIQYF

V: TRBV27
CDR3: CASSPEGAGFTDTQYF

V: TRBV19
CDR3: CASSIRGTAGSPLHF

V: TRBV6-5
CDR3: CASSSGQAAYGYTF

V: TRBV5-1
CDR3: CASSNEGRTGELFF

V: TRBV7-9
CDR3: CASSLGASANNEQFF

V: TRBV5-1
CDR3: CASSLGDRGSHEQYF

V: TRBV5-4
CDR3: CASSGGKTGYEQYF

V: TRBV5-1
CDR3: CASSLETGGAEAFF

V: TRBV6-5
CDR3: CASSYAPDNNEQFF

V: TRBV28
CDR3: CASSSVSGFSPLHF

V: TRBV18
CDR3: CASSPPDWITGELFF

V: TRBV29-1
CDR3: CSAGQTYEQYF

V: TRBV10-3
CDR3: CAISGGESYNEQFF

V: TRBV10-3
CDR3: CAISEPSRGGGSYEQYF

V: TRBV28
CDR3: CASSPIRGYYGYTF

V: TRBV6-4
CDR3: CASSDFEFGGRITYEQYF

V: TRBV18
CDR3: CASSPLSLLAGTYNEQFF

V: TRBV5-1
CDR3: CASSPRTSGRVQETQYF

V: TRBV29-1
CDR3: CSVDSLPGNTEAFF

V: TRBV28
CDR3: CASSFPGGPRPQHF

V: TRBV7-2
CDR3: CASSLVGGKTDTQYF

V: TRBV5-8
CDR3: CASSLRQGVGTQPQHF

V: TRBV7-9
CDR3: CASSFVQASSYNSPLHF

V: TRBV30
CDR3: CAWSYTGGGEQFF

V: TRBV14
CDR3: CASSRNTGGPFSGANVLTF

V: TRBV7-8
CDR3: CASRKLSRGTGELFF

V: TRBV28
CDR3: CASSQPPGGNEQFF

V: TRBV7-2
CDR3: CASSLGQVVDSEAFF

V: TRBV12-5
CDR3: CASGLSGGPYNEQFF

V: TRBV25-1
CDR3: CASSEYIPGDTGELFF

V: TRBV5-1
CDR3: CASSRDRSNTEAFF

V: TRBV5-5
CDR3: CASSLVSATVSAFF

V: TRBV7-2
CDR3: CASSLAGQGPHGYTF

V: TRBV27
CDR3: CASSFRGAGGYTF

V: TRBV19
CDR3: CASNGGRAYNEQFF